Here is one TCR beta chain with its context. The source of the sample is a study of control samples from healthy donors and cancer patients. CDR1 is SGHRS, CDR2 YFSETQ, per germline. V was shortened by 4 bases and J by 7 bases, with 18 bases between the two germline ends. The length of the CDR3 is 15 residues. Sequenced by immunoSEQ multiplex PCR; TCRdb stores in-frame clones only, minus some. The sample lists approximately 150,000 clones, roughly nine tenths occurring once. This TCR came from a young man in good health. The V and J genes are TRBV5-1 and TRBJ2-4; possibly TRBD1 for D (6 bases). Specimen: blood. The CDR3 here is CASSPRAGVGNIQYF. The CDR3 DNA is TGCGCCAGCAGCCCCCGAGCAGGGGTCGGGAACATTCAGTACTTC.